This T cell receptor (beta chain) appears in the sequencing data of a study of radiotherapy plus CTLA-4 blockade in lung cancer (dated by TCRdb to the late 2010s). Study-wide context: Among enrolled patients, under 20% had an objective response and 25% to 40% reached disease control.

The germline V gene encodes CDR1 MNHEY and CDR2 SMNVEV (reference sequence). Compared with germline, V lacks 7 bases and J lacks 7 bases; bases without a gene match: 9. Inclusive of the bounding cysteine and phenylalanine, the CDR3 is 13 residues long. Only the CDR3 portion is preserved as DNA: 39 bases, with reading frame beginning at the first base. With regard to this clone: Its antigen remains unidentified. No base-level quality is on record; no much larger clone is a single base apart.

The research as a whole found: After treatment with radiotherapy and ipilimumab, TCR clones that originated in tumors expanded in peripheral blood. Increased serum interferon-beta after radiation, together with early dynamic changes in blood T cell clones, were reported to be the strongest predictors of response.

The study evaluated CTLA-4 blockade (ipilimumab) given together with focal radiation therapy in patients who had chemo-refractory metastatic non-small-cell lung cancer. The method behind the library was the immunoSEQ multiplex PCR assay. TCRdb's version of the immuneACCESS table is confined to in-frame rearrangements and falls short of the full clone set. An unresolved V gene accounts for under half of the shortfall where checked; the remainder is of unknown origin. This sample comprises roughly 50,000 clones, roughly 88% of them detected only once. The ten top clones hold 6.5% to 9% of the sample.

The chain links TRBV27 with TRBJ1-2, with 7 bases matching TRBD1. The origin of this receptor is a human donor with non-small cell lung cancer whose response to radiotherapy plus ipilimumab could not be evaluated. The sequencing used peripheral blood, collected from a patient treated with radiotherapy plus ipilimumab. The encoded CDR3 is CASTQRQGGGYTF. The DNA reads as follows: TGTGCCAGCACCCAAAGACAGGGTGGTGGCTACACCTTC.